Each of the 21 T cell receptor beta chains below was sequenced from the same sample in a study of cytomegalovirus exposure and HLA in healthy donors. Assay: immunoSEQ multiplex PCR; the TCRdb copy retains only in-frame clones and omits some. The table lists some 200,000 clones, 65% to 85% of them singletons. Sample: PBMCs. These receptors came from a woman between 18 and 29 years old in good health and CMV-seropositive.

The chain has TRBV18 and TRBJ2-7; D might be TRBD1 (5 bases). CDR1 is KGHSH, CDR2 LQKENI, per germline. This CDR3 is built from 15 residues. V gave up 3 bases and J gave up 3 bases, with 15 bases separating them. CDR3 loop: CASSPRQTQYYEQYF. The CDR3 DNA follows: TGTGCCAGCTCACCCCGACAGACCCAGTACTACGAGCAGTACTTC.

CDR3 amino acids: CASSKTGLETQYF. CDR3 nucleotides: TGTGCCAGCAGCAAGACAGGGTTGGAGACCCAGTACTTC. This chain joins TRBV7-7 and TRBJ2-5; 7 bases align to TRBD1. Germline assignment: CDR1 SSHAT and CDR2 FNYEAQ (reference sequence). The CDR3 extends over 13 amino acids. Trimming cost V 5 bases and J 5 bases; bases outside gene matches: 5. Combining the CDR3 with reference TRBV7-7 and TRBJ2-5 gives the whole variable domain GAGVSQSPRYKVTKRGQDVTLRCDPISSHATLYWYQQALGQGPEFLTYFNYEAQPDKSGLPSDRFSAERPEGSISTLTIQRTEQRDSAMYRCASSKTGLETQYFGPGTRLLVL.

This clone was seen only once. CDR3 protein: CASSSQQAGLAGAYEQYF. CDR3 nucleotide sequence: TGTGCCAGCAGTTCTCAACAAGCGGGACTAGCGGGAGCCTACGAGCAGTACTTC. The rearrangement links TRBV2 to TRBJ2-7; 14 bases are a match to TRBD2. Germline CDR1 SNHLY, CDR2 FYNNEI. This CDR3 has 18 amino acids. V trimming: 5 bases; J trimming: 2 bases; junction bases outside the gene matches: 11.

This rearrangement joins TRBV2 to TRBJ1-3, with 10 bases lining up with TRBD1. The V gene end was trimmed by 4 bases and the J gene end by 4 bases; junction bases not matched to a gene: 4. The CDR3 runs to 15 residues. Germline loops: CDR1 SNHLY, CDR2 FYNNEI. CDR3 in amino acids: CASSGQGAPGNTIYF. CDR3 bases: TGTGCCAGCAGTGGACAGGGGGCGCCGGGAAACACCATATATTTT. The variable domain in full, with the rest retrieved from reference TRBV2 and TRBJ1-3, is EPEVTQTPSHQVTQMGQEVILRCVPISNHLYFYWYRQILGQKVEFLVSFYNNEISEKSEIFDDQFSVERPDGSNFTLKIRSTKLEDSAMYFCASSGQGAPGNTIYFGEGSWLTVV.

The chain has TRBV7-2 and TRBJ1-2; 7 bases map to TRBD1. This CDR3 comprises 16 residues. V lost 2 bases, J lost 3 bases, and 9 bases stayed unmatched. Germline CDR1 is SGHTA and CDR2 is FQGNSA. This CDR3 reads CASSLNGQGVDYGYTF. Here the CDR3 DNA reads TGTGCCAGCAGCTTAAATGGTCAGGGGGTTGACTATGGCTACACCTTC.

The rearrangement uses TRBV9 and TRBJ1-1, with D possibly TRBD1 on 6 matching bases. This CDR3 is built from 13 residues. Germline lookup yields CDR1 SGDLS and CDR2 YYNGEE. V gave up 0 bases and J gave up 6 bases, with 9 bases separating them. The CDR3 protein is CASSVAGEAEAFF. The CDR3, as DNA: TGTGCCAGCAGCGTAGCAGGGGAAGCTGAAGCTTTCTTT.

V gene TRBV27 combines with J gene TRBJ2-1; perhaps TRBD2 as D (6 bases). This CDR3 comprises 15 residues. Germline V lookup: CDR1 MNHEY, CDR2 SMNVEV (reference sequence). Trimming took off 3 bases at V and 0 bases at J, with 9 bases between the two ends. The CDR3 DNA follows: TGTGCCAGCAGTTTGGAGGGGAGCTCCTACAATGAGCAGTTCTTC. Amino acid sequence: CASSLEGSSYNEQFF.

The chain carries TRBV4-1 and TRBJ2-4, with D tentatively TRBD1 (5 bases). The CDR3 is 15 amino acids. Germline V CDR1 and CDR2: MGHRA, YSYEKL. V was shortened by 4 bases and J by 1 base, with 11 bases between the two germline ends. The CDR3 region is CASSPPTDAKNIQYF. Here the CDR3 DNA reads TGCGCCAGCAGCCCTCCGACAGACGCCAAAAACATTCAGTACTTC.

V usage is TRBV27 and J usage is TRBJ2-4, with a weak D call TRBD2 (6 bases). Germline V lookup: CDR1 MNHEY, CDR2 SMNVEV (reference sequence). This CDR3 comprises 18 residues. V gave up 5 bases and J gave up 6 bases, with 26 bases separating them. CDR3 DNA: TGTGCCAGCAGTCCCACACCGCCGGAGGGCGGGTGGGCAAACATTCAGTACTTC. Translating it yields CASSPTPPEGGWANIQYF.

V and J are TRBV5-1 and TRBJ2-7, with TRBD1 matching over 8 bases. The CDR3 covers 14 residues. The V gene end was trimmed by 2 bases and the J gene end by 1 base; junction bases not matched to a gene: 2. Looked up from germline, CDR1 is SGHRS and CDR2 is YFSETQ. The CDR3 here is CASSFTGGSYEQYF. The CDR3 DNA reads TGCGCCAGCAGCTTCACAGGGGGTTCCTACGAGCAGTACTTC.

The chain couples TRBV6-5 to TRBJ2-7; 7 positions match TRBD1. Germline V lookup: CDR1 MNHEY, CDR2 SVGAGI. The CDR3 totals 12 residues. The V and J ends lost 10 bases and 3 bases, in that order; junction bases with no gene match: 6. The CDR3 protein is CANGTARYEQYF. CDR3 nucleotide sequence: TGTGCCAACGGGACAGCACGCTACGAGCAGTACTTC.

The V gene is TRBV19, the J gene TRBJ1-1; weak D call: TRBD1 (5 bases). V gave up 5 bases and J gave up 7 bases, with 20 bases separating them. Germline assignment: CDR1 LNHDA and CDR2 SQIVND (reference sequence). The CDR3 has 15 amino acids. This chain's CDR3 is CASSPTPPGWNEAFF. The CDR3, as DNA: TGTGCCAGTAGTCCGACCCCCCCAGGGTGGAATGAAGCTTTCTTT.

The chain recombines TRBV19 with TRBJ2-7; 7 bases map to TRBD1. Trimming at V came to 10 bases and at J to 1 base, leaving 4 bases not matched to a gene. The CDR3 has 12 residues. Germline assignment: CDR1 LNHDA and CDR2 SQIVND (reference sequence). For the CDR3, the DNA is TGTGCCACCAAGGGACAGTCCTACGAGCAGTACTTC. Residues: CATKGQSYEQYF.

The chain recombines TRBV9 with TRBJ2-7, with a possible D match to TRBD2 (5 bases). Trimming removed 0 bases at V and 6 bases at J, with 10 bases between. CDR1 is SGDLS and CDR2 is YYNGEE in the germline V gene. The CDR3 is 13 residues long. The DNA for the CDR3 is TGTGCCAGCAGCGTAGACGAGGGAATCGAGCAGTACTTC. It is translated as CASSVDEGIEQYF.

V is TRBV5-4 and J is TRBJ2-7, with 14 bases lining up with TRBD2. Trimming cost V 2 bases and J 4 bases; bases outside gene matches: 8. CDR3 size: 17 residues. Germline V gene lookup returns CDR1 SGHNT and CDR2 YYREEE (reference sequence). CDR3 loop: CASSLGTSGGPRYEQYF. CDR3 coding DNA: TGTGCCAGCAGCTTAGGGACTAGCGGGGGCCCTCGGTACGAGCAGTACTTC.

Written as DNA, the CDR3 is TGTGCCAGCAGCTCGGGGGACAGTGTAAGGTCACCCCTCCACTTT. This sequence encodes CASSSGDSVRSPLHF. V gene TRBV5-5 combines with J gene TRBJ1-6; 7 nucleotides match TRBD1. Germline V gives CDR1 SGHKS, CDR2 YYEKEE (reference sequence). V lost 3 bases and J lost 10; bases outside the gene matches: 10. The CDR3 extends over 15 amino acids. The variable domain in full, completed from reference TRBV5-5 and TRBJ1-6, reads DAGVTQSPTHLIKTRGQQVTLRCSPISGHKSVSWYQQVLGQGPQFIFQYYEKEERGRGNFPDRFSARQFPNYSSELNVNALLLGDSALYLCASSSGDSVRSPLHFGNGTRLTVT.

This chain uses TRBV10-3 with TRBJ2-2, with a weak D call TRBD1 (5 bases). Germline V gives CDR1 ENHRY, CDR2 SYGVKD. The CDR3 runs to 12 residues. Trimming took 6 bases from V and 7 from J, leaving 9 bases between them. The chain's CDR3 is CAISQGLGELFF. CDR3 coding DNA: TGTGCCATCAGCCAGGGTCTCGGGGAGCTGTTTTTT.

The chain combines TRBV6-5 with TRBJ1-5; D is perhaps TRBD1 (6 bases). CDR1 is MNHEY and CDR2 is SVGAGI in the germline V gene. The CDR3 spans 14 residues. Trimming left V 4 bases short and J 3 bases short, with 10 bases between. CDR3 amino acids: CASSFGQLNQPQHF. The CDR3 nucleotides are TGTGCCAGCAGTTTCGGACAGCTCAATCAGCCCCAGCATTTT.

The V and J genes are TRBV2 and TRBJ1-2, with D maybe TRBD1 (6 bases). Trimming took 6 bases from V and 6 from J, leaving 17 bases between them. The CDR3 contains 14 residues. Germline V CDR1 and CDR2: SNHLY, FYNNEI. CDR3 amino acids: CASSAGTTKDGYTF. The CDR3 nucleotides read TGTGCCAGCAGCGCCGGGACAACTAAGGATGGCTACACCTTC.

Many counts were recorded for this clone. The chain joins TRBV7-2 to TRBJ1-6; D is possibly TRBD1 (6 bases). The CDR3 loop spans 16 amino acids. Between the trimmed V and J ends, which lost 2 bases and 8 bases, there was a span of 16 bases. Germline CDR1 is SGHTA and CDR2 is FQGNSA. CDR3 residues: CASSLRGARGDSPLHF. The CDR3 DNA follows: TGTGCCAGCAGCTTACGTGGGGCCAGGGGCGATTCACCCCTCCACTTT.

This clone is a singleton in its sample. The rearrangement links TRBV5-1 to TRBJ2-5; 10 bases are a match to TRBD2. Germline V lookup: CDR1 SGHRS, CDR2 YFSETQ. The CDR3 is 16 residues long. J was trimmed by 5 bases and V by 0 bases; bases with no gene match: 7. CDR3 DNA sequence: TGCGCCAGCAGCTTGGGAAGCGGGGGGGCAATGGAGACCCAGTACTTC. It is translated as CASSLGSGGAMETQYF.